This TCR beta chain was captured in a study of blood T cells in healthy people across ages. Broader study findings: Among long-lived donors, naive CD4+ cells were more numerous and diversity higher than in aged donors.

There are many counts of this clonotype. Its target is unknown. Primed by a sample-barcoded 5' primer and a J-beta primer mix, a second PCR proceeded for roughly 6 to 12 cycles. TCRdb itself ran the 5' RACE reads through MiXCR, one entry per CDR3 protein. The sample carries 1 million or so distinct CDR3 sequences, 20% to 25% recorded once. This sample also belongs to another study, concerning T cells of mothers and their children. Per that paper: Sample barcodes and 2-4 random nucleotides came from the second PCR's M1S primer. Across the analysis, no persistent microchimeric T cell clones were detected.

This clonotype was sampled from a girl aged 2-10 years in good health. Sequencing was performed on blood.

CDR3 amino acids: CASSAGEQYF. CDR3 in DNA: TGTGCCAGCAGTGCGGGCGAGCAGTACTTC. This chain links TRBV2 with TRBJ2-7, with unresolved D. The germline V gene has CDR1 SNHLY and CDR2 FYNNEI. V was shortened by 4 bases and J by 6 bases, with 4 bases between the two germline ends. The CDR3 covers 10 residues.